This T cell receptor (beta chain) was found in a study of T cell repertoires in cytomegalovirus infection. Study information: TCR beta signatures that were public indicated CMV infection and matching HLA type.

The table lists this clonotype with many counts. The antigen is not known. A single record per CDR3 protein comes from TCRdb applying MiXCR to the reads. The data show some 350,000 distinct CDR3 sequences, about a sixth seen once. V was clipped by 5 bases and J by 2 bases, with 14 bases between them. Germline assignment: CDR1 DFQATT and CDR2 SNEGSKA (reference sequence). CDR3 length: 14 residues. Overall study findings and caveats: Identification of carriers of CMV plus the relevant HLA was performed using cumulative public TCR beta family frequency. HLA-C-restricted CMV-specific TCR beta clonotypes prevailed in the ex vivo response.

This receptor was taken from a human donor in good health (CMV status not recorded). Some clones in this sample may be carry-over from other donors' samples. Sequencing was performed on PBMCs. The chain is built from TRBV20-1 and TRBJ2-3; D might be TRBD1 (6 bases). For the CDR3, the DNA is TGCAGTGCTCCCTTACAGGGTATCACAGATACGCAGTATTTT. Translating it yields CSAPLQGITDTQYF.